This paragraph reports one T cell receptor (beta chain). Its target is unknown. TCRdb recomputed calls from the RACE reads with MiXCR, one row per CDR3 protein. The sample lists approximately 97,000 distinct CDR3 sequences, 25% to 35% occurring once. Specified time point: patch test 3, about 24 weeks after DPC sensitization. Sample treatment: therapeutic diphenylcyclopropenone sensitization with weekly scalp DPC. Participating donors were patients with alopecia, aged 18 to 70 years, considered appropriate candidates for DPC. This entry comes from a study of human T cells and chemical hapten exposure. V lost 2 bases, J lost 5 bases, and 13 bases lay in between. From germline, CDR1 is ENHRY and CDR2 SYGVKD. The CDR3 is 14 amino acids. Overall study findings and caveats: As patch test score rose, PT1 expanded TCR counts tended to rise as well. Versus controls, significantly more large CDR3 similarity clusters arose from expanded TCRs.

This TCR derives from a man aged 40-55 years with alopecia areata. Some clones in this sample may be carry-over from other donors' samples. Sequences were derived from whole blood, sampled in connection with sensitization to the hapten diphenylcyclopropenone (DPC). The J gene is TRBJ2-7, the V gene TRBV10-3; D not resolved. The CDR3 loop is CAISEAPPSDEQYF. CDR3 bases: TGTGCCATCAGTGAGGCCCCCCCGAGCGACGAGCAGTACTTC.